A single sample gave rise to the 27 T cell receptor beta chains below, sequenced in a study of cytomegalovirus exposure and HLA in healthy donors. Repertoires were generated with immunoSEQ multiplex PCR, while TCRdb's copy carries only in-frame clones and drops some. The table has 130,000 or so clones, approximately 87% seen once; the top ten hold roughly 2%. Sequenced sample: PBMCs. These receptors all come from a woman under 40 in good health and CMV-seronegative.

The rearrangement joins TRBV19 to TRBJ1-5; D uncertain. CDR3 length equals 13 residues. Germline V gives CDR1 LNHDA, CDR2 SQIVND (reference sequence). V lost 3 bases and J lost 5, with 8 bases in between. Here the CDR3 reads CASSINTYQPQHF. The CDR3 nucleotides are TGTGCCAGTAGTATTAACACCTATCAGCCCCAGCATTTT.

The chain combines TRBV12-2 with TRBJ2-6; TRBD1, the D gene given by the table, was not confirmed from the DNA. TRBV12-2 is a documented pseudogene. CDR3 length: 17 amino acids. CDR3 loop: CASRSPTGGSGANVLTF. As DNA, the CDR3 is TGTGCAAGTCGCTCCCCGACAGGGGGGTCTGGGGCCAACGTCCTGACTTTC.

The chain employs TRBV5-1 and TRBJ2-7, with D perhaps matching TRBD1 (5 bases). CDR3 length: 13 amino acids. V lost 2 bases, J lost 2 bases, and 8 bases lay in between. Germline CDR1 SGHRS, CDR2 YFSETQ. CDR3 residues: CASSFQGPYEQYF. CDR3 nucleotides: TGCGCCAGCAGCTTTCAGGGCCCCTACGAGCAGTACTTC.

The V and J genes are TRBV10-3 and TRBJ2-7; maybe TRBD1 (6 bases). V was clipped by 2 bases and J by 2 bases, with 13 bases between them. The CDR3 sequence is 15 residues long. Germline V gives CDR1 ENHRY, CDR2 SYGVKD. CDR3 nucleotide sequence: TGTGCCATCAGTGAGGGACAGCGCTCCACCTACGAGCAGTACTTC. It is translated as CAISEGQRSTYEQYF.

This clone has just a few counts. V and J are TRBV10-1 and TRBJ1-5; TRBD1 might be the D (6 bases). CDR1 WNHNN and CDR2 SYGVQD come from the germline V gene (reference sequence). The CDR3 covers 14 residues. V gave up 6 bases and J gave up 6 bases, with 15 bases separating them. The chain's CDR3 is CASSAIQGFQPQHF. Written as DNA, the CDR3 is TGCGCCAGCAGCGCCATCCAGGGGTTTCAGCCCCAGCATTTT.

V is TRBV18 and J is TRBJ1-1; the D is unclear. V was clipped by 3 bases and J by 0 bases, with 8 bases between them. CDR1 and CDR2 (germline): KGHSH, LQKENI. This CDR3 has 14 residues. The CDR3 region is CASSPEVMNTEAFF. CDR3 nucleotides: TGTGCCAGCTCACCGGAGGTTATGAACACTGAAGCTTTCTTT.

The rearrangement uses TRBV2 and TRBJ2-3, with D maybe TRBD2 (6 bases). V was pared by 10 bases and J by 5 bases, with 13 bases between. This CDR3 region has 12 residues. Germline loops: CDR1 SNHLY, CDR2 FYNNEI. CDR3 sequence: CATRGQGDTQYF. In DNA form, the CDR3 reads TGTGCCACGCGGGGCCAGGGAGATACGCAGTATTTT.

V gene TRBV18 combines with J gene TRBJ2-1; 9 nucleotides match TRBD1. Germline V gives CDR1 KGHSH, CDR2 LQKENI. After removal of 3 bases from V and 5 bases from J, the junction contained 5 bases not matched to a gene. The CDR3 runs to 15 residues. CDR3 in DNA: TGTGCCAGCTCACCGGGACAGGGATCTAACAATGAGCAGTTCTTC. It codes for CASSPGQGSNNEQFF. Based on the CDR3 plus reference TRBV18 and TRBJ2-1, the full variable domain is NAGVMQNPRHLVRRRGQEARLRCSPMKGHSHVYWYRQLPEEGLKFMVYLQKENIIDESGMPKERFSAEFPKEGPSILRIQQVVRGDSAAYFCASSPGQGSNNEQFFGPGTRLTVL.

The chain is built from TRBV5-1 and TRBJ2-3, with a tentative D call TRBD2 (6 bases). Germline CDR1 is SGHRS and CDR2 is YFSETQ. This CDR3 region has 15 residues. Between the trimmed V and J ends, which lost 4 bases and 6 bases, there was a span of 18 bases. CDR3 in amino acids: CASSAQGTPGDTQYF. The CDR3 coding sequence is TGCGCCAGCAGCGCCCAAGGGACTCCGGGGGATACGCAGTATTTT.

Only one count was recorded for this clone. This chain joins TRBV9 and TRBJ2-7; unclear D gene. This CDR3 contains 11 residues. CDR1 is SGDLS and CDR2 is YYNGEE in the germline V gene. Trimming cost V 0 bases and J 9 bases, with 7 bases left between them. The CDR3 spells CASSVVGLQYF. The CDR3 region has the DNA TGTGCCAGCAGCGTAGTTGGCTTGCAGTACTTC. Variable domain in full (rest from reference TRBV9 and TRBJ2-7): DSGVTQTPKHLITATGQRVTLRCSPRSGDLSVYWYQQSLDQGLQFLIQYYNGEERAKGNILERFSAQQFPDLHSELNLSSLELGDSALYFCASSVVGLQYFGPGTRLTVT.

The V and J genes are TRBV7-6 and TRBJ2-4; 10 bases map to TRBD1. CDR1 and CDR2 (germline): SGHVS, FNYEAQ. This CDR3 has 15 residues. V shed 1 base and J 8 bases; nucleotides not matched to a gene: 5. CDR3 DNA sequence: TGTGCCAGCAGCTTAGGGGGACAGGGGAGAGACATTCAGTACTTC. Its translation: CASSLGGQGRDIQYF.

The V and J genes are TRBV7-2 and TRBJ1-3; the D is unclear. Germline CDR1 reads SGHTA; CDR2 reads FQGNSA. The CDR3 totals 16 residues. V was clipped by 2 bases and J by 2 bases, with 13 bases between them. This chain's CDR3 is CASSLLGRFAGNTIYF. In nucleotides, the CDR3 is TGTGCCAGCAGCTTACTCGGGAGGTTCGCTGGAAACACCATATATTTT. Variable domain in full (rest from reference TRBV7-2 and TRBJ1-3): GAGVSQSPSNKVTEKGKDVELRCDPISGHTALYWYRQSLGQGLEFLIYFQGNSAPDKSGLPSDRFSAERTGGSVSTLTIQRTQQEDSAVYLCASSLLGRFAGNTIYFGEGSWLTVV.

This chain uses TRBV7-6 with TRBJ2-2; 11 bases map to TRBD1. J gave up 4 bases and V 2 bases, and 9 bases lay outside the gene matches. Germline CDR1 and CDR2: SGHVS and FNYEAQ. This CDR3 region has 18 residues. The CDR3 loop reads CASSLKSGQGASTGELFF. DNA of the CDR3: TGTGCCAGCAGCTTAAAGTCAGGACAGGGGGCATCCACCGGGGAGCTGTTTTTT. Combining the CDR3 with reference TRBV7-6 and TRBJ2-2 gives the whole variable domain GAGVSQSPRYKVTKRGQDVALRCDPISGHVSLYWYRQALGQGPEFLTYFNYEAQQDKSGLPNDRFSAERPEGSISTLTIQRTEQRDSAMYRCASSLKSGQGASTGELFFGEGSRLTVL.

V and J are TRBV4-1 and TRBJ2-2, with unresolved D. Trimming took off 4 bases at V and 0 bases at J, with 6 bases between the two ends. CDR1 is MGHRA and CDR2 is YSYEKL in the germline V gene. The CDR3 has 14 amino acids. Written as DNA, the CDR3 is TGCGCCAGCAGCCCCGCTACGAACACCGGGGAGCTGTTTTTT. Its translation is CASSPATNTGELFF.

The genes are TRBV5-6 and TRBJ2-3; D perhaps matches TRBD1 (5 bases). Germline V CDR1 and CDR2: SGHDT, YYEEEE. The CDR3 has 15 residues. V was clipped by 3 bases and J by 5 bases, with 16 bases between them. The DNA of the CDR3 is TGTGCCAGCAGCTCAATACAAGGGGCCGTAGATACGCAGTATTTT. Its translation is CASSSIQGAVDTQYF. Filled out from reference TRBV5-6 and TRBJ2-3, the complete variable domain reads DAGVTQSPTHLIKTRGQQVTLRCSPKSGHDTVSWYQQALGQGPQFIFQYYEEEERQRGNFPDRFSGHQFPNYSSELNVNALLLGDSALYLCASSSIQGAVDTQYFGPGTRLTVL.

This chain connects TRBV12-5 to TRBJ2-7; no clear D gene. Between the trimmed V and J ends, which lost 3 bases and 4 bases, there was a span of 16 bases. CDR3 length equals 15 residues. The germline V gene has CDR1 LGHNT and CDR2 FRNRAP. The CDR3 sequence: CASGFVLGSPYEQYF. The CDR3 DNA reads as TGTGCTAGTGGTTTCGTACTCGGGTCTCCTTACGAGCAGTACTTC.

This clone was counted a few times. V usage is TRBV2 and J usage is TRBJ2-1; 8 bases are shared with TRBD1. With V trimmed by 4 bases and J by 1 base, 0 bases remained unmatched. CDR1 is SNHLY and CDR2 is FYNNEI in the germline V gene. The CDR3 runs to 14 residues. This CDR3 is CASSGDRSYNEQFF. The CDR3 DNA sequence: TGTGCCAGCAGTGGGGACAGGTCCTACAATGAGCAGTTCTTC.

This chain joins TRBV6-6 and TRBJ1-2, with 7 bases fitting TRBD1. The V gene's germline CDR1 is MNHNY and CDR2 SVGAGI (reference sequence). The CDR3 consists of 11 residues. The V gene end was trimmed by 7 bases and the J gene end by 8 bases; junction bases not matched to a gene: 4. CDR3 sequence reads: CASTQGGGYTF. The CDR3 DNA reads TGTGCCAGCACCCAGGGGGGCGGCTACACCTTC.

The chain has TRBV12-5 and TRBJ1-1; no clear D. There are 17 residues in the CDR3. V was shortened by 0 bases and J by 3 bases, with 17 bases between the two germline ends. Germline values: CDR1 LGHNT, CDR2 FRNRAP. CDR3: CASGLVLSGRRDTEAFF. CDR3 coding DNA: TGTGCTAGTGGTTTGGTACTGTCGGGGAGGAGAGACACTGAAGCTTTCTTT.

The sample holds a few counts of this clone. The chain recombines TRBV10-2 with TRBJ2-3; possible D gene TRBD2, 6 bases. Germline V gene sequence: CDR1 WSHSY, CDR2 SAAADI. The V end was cut by 6 bases, the J end by 2 bases, with 15 bases between. This CDR3 comprises 15 residues. The CDR3 here is CASRGSEGHTDTQYF. CDR3 nucleotides: TGCGCCAGCAGAGGGTCGGAGGGGCACACAGATACGCAGTATTTT.

This sequence joins TRBV7-2 and TRBJ1-6; 8 nucleotides match TRBD1. Germline V gene data show CDR1 as SGHTA and CDR2 as FQGNSA. This CDR3 is built from 15 residues. V dropped 5 bases and J dropped 7; count of bases not matched to a gene: 7. The CDR3: CASSIGQGGNSPLHF. CDR3 DNA sequence: TGTGCCAGCAGCATTGGACAGGGAGGCAATTCACCCCTCCACTTT.

V usage is TRBV4-1 and J usage is TRBJ1-1; no firm D call. The V end lost 0 bases, the J end lost 1 base, and 9 bases lay between the germline ends. This CDR3 has 15 amino acids. Germline assignment: CDR1 MGHRA and CDR2 YSYEKL. For the CDR3, the DNA is TGCGCCAGCAGCCAAGATCTGGCGGAGAACACTGAAGCTTTCTTT. Translated: CASSQDLAENTEAFF.

The V and J genes are TRBV7-2 and TRBJ2-5, with 8 bases aligning to TRBD2. Unmatched junction bases numbered 4, after V lost 0 bases and J lost 4 bases. This CDR3 spans 15 amino acids. Germline V lookup: CDR1 SGHTA, CDR2 FQGNSA. For the CDR3, the DNA is TGTGCCAGCAGCTTAGCAATTAGCGGGGTAGAGACCCAGTACTTC. Its protein is CASSLAISGVETQYF.

The chain couples TRBV7-9 to TRBJ2-7; D is unresolved. The germline V gene has CDR1 SEHNR and CDR2 FQNEAQ (reference sequence). This CDR3 is 16 amino acids long. Trimming shortened V by 1 base and J by 0 bases, and 13 bases separated the two germline ends. CDR3 sequence reads: CASSLGSVRNSYEQYF. CDR3 coding DNA: TGTGCCAGCAGCTTAGGATCGGTCAGGAACTCCTACGAGCAGTACTTC. The full variable domain, in which reference TRBV7-9 and TRBJ2-7 provide the parts outside the CDR3, is DTGVSQNPRHKITKRGQNVTFRCDPISEHNRLYWYRQTLGQGPEFLTYFQNEAQLEKSRLLSDRFSAERPKGSFSTLEIQRTEQGDSAMYLCASSLGSVRNSYEQYFGPGTRLTVT.

The chain couples TRBV1 to TRBJ2-3; the table names TRBD1, a call not compared with the DNA. TRBV1 is an annotated pseudogene. This CDR3 spans 20 amino acids. The CDR3 loop reads CTSSHPGTGDLLCGTDTQYF. CDR3 sequence (DNA): TGCACCAGCAGCCATCCCGGGACAGGGGACCTTTTATGCGGCACAGATACGCAGTATTTT.

V gene TRBV30 combines with J gene TRBJ1-1; 7 positions match TRBD1. Germline loops: CDR1 GTSNPN, CDR2 SVGIG (reference sequence). The CDR3 is made up of 12 amino acids. CDR3 protein: CAGDRVSTEAFF. As DNA, the CDR3 is TGTGCAGGCGACAGGGTAAGCACTGAAGCTTTCTTT.

The J gene is TRBJ2-1, the V gene TRBV20-1; D might be TRBD1 (5 bases). The V end lost 2 bases, the J end lost 7 bases, and 6 bases lay between the germline ends. Germline lookup yields CDR1 DFQATT and CDR2 SNEGSKA (reference sequence). This CDR3 region has 11 residues. CDR3 coding DNA: TGCAGTGCTAGAAGGGGAAATGAGCAGTTCTTC. This translates into CSARRGNEQFF.